The next 30 T cell receptor beta chains were all read from a single sample in a study of blood T cell repertoires in COVID-19. The method was immunoSEQ multiplex PCR; TCRdb's version includes in-frame clones alone and lacks a portion of them. The repertoire holds 120,000 or so clones, with about 80% as singletons. The sequenced sample consisted of peripheral blood. The receptors here all came from a man aged 55 to 69 with acute or convalescent COVID-19.

J is TRBJ2-1 and V is TRBV12-5; D possibly corresponds to TRBD1 (6 bases). Looked up from germline, CDR1 is LGHNT and CDR2 is FRNRAP. The CDR3 is 13 amino acids. Trimming pared 4 bases from V and 6 bases from J, leaving 10 bases between. The DNA for the CDR3 is TGTGCTAGTGGTTCGACAGGAAGCAATGAGCAGTTCTTC. Its protein is CASGSTGSNEQFF.

The gene calls are TRBV5-1 and TRBJ1-1, with D perhaps TRBD1 (5 bases). Per the germline V gene, CDR1 is SGHRS and CDR2 is YFSETQ. This CDR3 has 16 amino acids. V lost 3 bases and J lost 0, with 15 bases in between. The CDR3 DNA follows: TGCGCCAGCAGCTATGTTGAAGGGGCTCTGAACACTGAAGCTTTCTTT. Translation: CASSYVEGALNTEAFF.

This chain joins TRBV5-4 and TRBJ2-1, with D tentatively TRBD2 (5 bases). The CDR3 is 15 amino acids. V was shortened by 1 base and J by 2 bases, with 10 bases between the two germline ends. Germline V gives CDR1 SGHNT, CDR2 YYREEE (reference sequence). In nucleotides, the CDR3 is TGTGCCAGCAGCTTGACCGGGAACCCCTACAATGAGCAGTTCTTC. It encodes CASSLTGNPYNEQFF.

This chain uses TRBV2 with TRBJ2-7; TRBD1 matches at 8 bases. Germline V gene lookup returns CDR1 SNHLY and CDR2 FYNNEI. The CDR3 covers 15 residues. With V trimmed by 8 bases and J by 1 base, 10 bases remained unmatched. The CDR3 is CASFQDREISYEQYF. The CDR3 coding sequence is TGTGCCAGCTTTCAGGACAGGGAAATTTCCTACGAGCAGTACTTC.

This clone appeared many times. V is TRBV28 and J is TRBJ1-2; D is perhaps TRBD1 (6 bases). Deletions cut 5 bases from V and 4 bases from J, with 20 bases between. Per the germline V gene, CDR1 is MDHEN and CDR2 is SYDVKM. The CDR3 has 16 residues. Here the CDR3 reads CASSPSGAPVLYGYTF. DNA of the CDR3: TGTGCCAGCAGTCCTTCAGGGGCGCCGGTGCTCTATGGCTACACCTTC.

V usage is TRBV6-6 and J usage is TRBJ1-5; D possibly corresponds to TRBD1 (6 bases). CDR1 and CDR2 from the germline V gene are MNHNY and SVGAGI (reference sequence). The germline V and J ends were trimmed by 4 bases and 0 bases, with 13 bases remaining between them. The CDR3 runs 16 residues. The CDR3: CASSSFGQYSNQPQHF. The CDR3 DNA reads as TGTGCCAGCAGTTCTTTCGGACAGTATAGCAATCAGCCCCAGCATTTT.

J is TRBJ2-1 and V is TRBV28; D is possibly TRBD1 (6 bases). Trimming took 5 bases from V and 3 from J, leaving 17 bases between them. The germline CDR1 and CDR2 sequences are MDHEN and SYDVKM. The CDR3 length is 16 residues. The CDR3 DNA reads as TGTGCCAGCAGTGAGGCACAGGGATACGGCTACAATGAGCAGTTCTTC. This translates into CASSEAQGYGYNEQFF.

This chain links TRBV6-5 with TRBJ1-6; 10 bases fit TRBD1. This CDR3 has 15 amino acids. Germline values: CDR1 MNHEY, CDR2 SVGAGI. The trim removed 0 bases at V and 10 bases at J, leaving 3 bases unmatched. The CDR3 region is CASSYSGQGESPLHF. In DNA, the CDR3 is TGTGCCAGCAGTTACTCCGGACAGGGGGAATCACCCCTCCACTTT.

About this clone itself: Sequence at one end of the junction differs from germline and may be a read error. The chain couples TRBV6-4 to TRBJ1-3; 7 nucleotides agree with TRBD1. CDR1 is MRHNA and CDR2 is SNTAGT in the germline V gene. The CDR3 loop spans 20 amino acids. The CDR3 protein is CARSERSAFVRGSVGNTIYF. CDR3 bases: TGTGCCAGGAGTGAACGCTCAGCTTTTGTCAGGGGGTCGGTCGGAAACACCATATATTTT.

The chain recombines TRBV29-1 with TRBJ1-1, with D unresolved. Trimming took off 3 bases at V and 0 bases at J, with 8 bases between the two ends. Germline CDR1 is SQVTM and CDR2 is ANQGSEA. CDR3 length: 13 amino acids. CDR3 nucleotide sequence: TGCAGCGTTGACGGAGCCATGAACACTGAAGCTTTCTTT. This encodes CSVDGAMNTEAFF.

This chain connects TRBV10-3 to TRBJ1-4, with 8 bases aligning to TRBD1. V shed 6 bases, J shed 8 bases, and the junction held 8 bases outside the gene matches. The CDR3 sequence is 14 residues long. Per the germline V gene, CDR1 is ENHRY and CDR2 is SYGVKD. The chain's CDR3 is CAISSGTGPEKLFF. The CDR3 bases are TGTGCCATCAGCTCCGGGACAGGTCCCGAAAAACTGTTTTTT.

The chain recombines TRBV5-4 with TRBJ1-2, with D hard to call. V lost 3 bases to trimming and J lost 5 bases, with 11 bases between them. The CDR3 length is 13 residues. Germline assignment: CDR1 SGHNT and CDR2 YYREEE (reference sequence). DNA for the CDR3: TGTGCCAGCAGCTCCCGTGTAGCTTATGGCTACACCTTC. It translates to CASSSRVAYGYTF.

V is TRBV5-1 and J is TRBJ2-7, with D perhaps matching TRBD2 (6 bases). Germline V gives CDR1 SGHRS, CDR2 YFSETQ. This CDR3 spans 15 amino acids. The ends were cut back, 6 bases at V and 0 bases at J, with 16 bases in the middle. CDR3 in amino acids: CASTPGDAISYEQYF. CDR3 DNA: TGCGCCAGCACCCCGGGAGACGCAATCTCCTACGAGCAGTACTTC.

The chain is built from TRBV7-8 and TRBJ1-6, with no clear D. With 0 bases removed from V and 12 bases from J, the gap between germline ends came to 21 bases. The CDR3 extends over 17 amino acids. Germline CDR1 SGHVS, CDR2 FQNEAQ. The CDR3: CASSLASRVSHRGPLHF. Written as DNA, the CDR3 is TGTGCCAGCAGCTTAGCCTCCCGGGTCTCCCATCGCGGACCCCTCCACTTT. The complete variable domain, with remaining parts taken from reference TRBV7-8 and TRBJ1-6, reads GAGVSQSPRYKVAKRGQDVALRCDPISGHVSLFWYQQALGQGPEFLTYFQNEAQLDKSGLPSDRFFAERPEGSVSTLKIQRTQQEDSAVYLCASSLASRVSHRGPLHFGNGTRLTVT.

The chain couples TRBV27 to TRBJ2-1; 7 bases are shared with TRBD2. Germline V gene lookup returns CDR1 MNHEY and CDR2 SMNVEV (reference sequence). The CDR3 is made up of 16 amino acids. The V segment lost 2 bases and the J segment 2 bases; nucleotides outside the gene matches: 6. CDR3 sequence: CASSLKRLAAYNEQFF. The CDR3 DNA sequence: TGTGCCAGCAGTTTAAAGAGGCTAGCGGCCTACAATGAGCAGTTCTTC.

This clone was seen only once. The CDR3 region is CASSSTGAVRGEQFF. CDR3 DNA sequence: TGTGCCAGCAGTTCCACCGGTGCAGTTCGGGGTGAGCAGTTCTTC. The chain has TRBV27 and TRBJ2-1, with D maybe TRBD2 (5 bases). Germline V gene data show CDR1 as MNHEY and CDR2 as SMNVEV (reference sequence). This CDR3 comprises 15 residues. The germline V and J ends were trimmed by 4 bases and 9 bases, with 19 bases remaining between them.

The chain couples TRBV21-1 to TRBJ1-2; the D call in the table, TRBD1, was not verified against the DNA. TRBV21-1 is listed as a pseudogene. The CDR3 length is 20 residues. CDR3 bases: TGTGCCAGCAGCGAACGGGAGGGGGCCCGGGACAGGGAGTTATGCTATGGCTACACCTTC. Its translation: CASSEREGARDRELCYGYTF.

The chain couples TRBV3-1 (or the pseudogene TRBV3-2) to TRBJ1-2; D remains ambiguous. With 4 bases removed from V and 4 bases from J, the gap between germline ends came to 16 bases. CDR1 and CDR2 (germline): LGHDT, YNNKEL (reference sequence). This CDR3 has 15 amino acids. CDR3 in amino acids: CASSRHDRELYGYTF. CDR3 in DNA: TGTGCCAGCAGCCGACACGACCGGGAGCTCTATGGCTACACCTTC.

The J gene is TRBJ2-2, the V gene TRBV3-1 (or the pseudogene TRBV3-2), with 11 bases lining up with TRBD2. In germline, CDR1 is LGHDT, CDR2 YNNKEL (reference sequence). The J segment lost 1 base and the V segment lost 2 bases, leaving 0 bases of the junction unmatched. CDR3 length: 16 residues. The CDR3 nucleotides read TGTGCCAGCAGCCAAACTAGCGGGAGGAACACCGGGGAGCTGTTTTTT. It is translated as CASSQTSGRNTGELFF.

The chain has TRBV10-2 and TRBJ1-1; TRBD1 is a possible D gene (6 bases). The germline V gene has CDR1 WSHSY and CDR2 SAAADI. Deletions cut 6 bases from V and 4 bases from J, with 12 bases between. This CDR3 has 13 amino acids. The CDR3 DNA reads as TGCGCCAGCAGGGCCACAGGGACCACTGAAGCTTTCTTT. It encodes CASRATGTTEAFF.

V is TRBV3-1 (or the pseudogene TRBV3-2) and J is TRBJ1-1; TRBD1 is a possible D gene (6 bases). The CDR3 sequence is 11 residues long. Germline V lookup: CDR1 LGHDT, CDR2 YNNKEL (reference sequence). Trimming pared 9 bases from V and 4 bases from J, leaving 9 bases between. The CDR3 sequence is CASGRGTEAFF. The CDR3 DNA is TGTGCCAGTGGCAGGGGCACTGAAGCTTTCTTT.

The rearrangement links TRBV15 to TRBJ2-2, with 12 bases lining up with TRBD2. Germline V CDR1 and CDR2: LNHNV, YYDKDF (reference sequence). V shed 5 bases and J 4 bases; nucleotides not matched to a gene: 8. CDR3 length: 17 amino acids. CDR3 region: CATSGLAGGQGTGELFF. CDR3 sequence (DNA): TGTGCCACCAGCGGGCTAGCGGGAGGGCAAGGCACCGGGGAGCTGTTTTTT.

The chain links TRBV19 to TRBJ1-5; TRBD1 is a possible D gene (6 bases). This CDR3 comprises 16 residues. From germline, CDR1 is LNHDA and CDR2 SQIVND (reference sequence). The V end lost 6 bases, the J end lost 3 bases, and 18 bases lay between the germline ends. In DNA form, the CDR3 reads TGTGCCAGTAGAAGACACCAACAGGGAATCAATCAGCCCCAGCATTTT. Its protein product is CASRRHQQGINQPQHF.

The chain joins TRBV7-9 to TRBJ1-1; D perhaps matches TRBD1 (5 bases). V was cut by 5 bases and J by 0 bases, with 10 bases left in between. The CDR3 consists of 14 residues. The germline gives CDR1 SEHNR, CDR2 FQNEAQ (reference sequence). CDR3 sequence reads: CASSHGHLNTEAFF. CDR3 sequence (DNA): TGTGCCAGCAGCCATGGACATTTGAACACTGAAGCTTTCTTT.

This clone was detected once. The V and J genes are TRBV4-1 and TRBJ1-5; weak D call: TRBD1 (5 bases). Trimming stripped 1 base from V and 3 bases from J, with 7 bases between. The CDR3 contains 14 residues. Germline V lookup: CDR1 MGHRA, CDR2 YSYEKL. The CDR3 sequence is CASSQVTDNQPQHF. CDR3 DNA: TGCGCCAGCAGCCAAGTGACAGACAATCAGCCCCAGCATTTT.

V and J are TRBV24-1 and TRBJ2-5; 9 bases are shared with TRBD1. This CDR3 comprises 19 residues. Trimming took 4 bases from V and 2 from J; bases not matched to a gene: 16. Germline CDR1 reads KGHDR; CDR2 reads SFDVKD. The CDR3 reads CATSDTPRDRDTPQETQYF. The DNA for the CDR3 is TGTGCCACCAGTGACACCCCACGGGACAGGGATACTCCTCAAGAGACCCAGTACTTC.

The chain has TRBV13 and TRBJ2-3, with 10 bases identical to TRBD1. J lost 4 bases, V lost 5 bases, and 6 bases had no gene match. The CDR3 loop spans 15 amino acids. The V gene's germline CDR1 is PRHDT and CDR2 FYEKMQ (reference sequence). The CDR3 nucleotides are TGTGCCAGCAGCACCTGGACAGGGGGACCAGATACGCAGTATTTT. Translated: CASSTWTGGPDTQYF.

The rearrangement links TRBV3-1 (or the pseudogene TRBV3-2) to TRBJ1-1, with 9 bases aligning to TRBD1. This CDR3 is built from 16 residues. CDR1 and CDR2 (germline): LGHDT, YNNKEL (reference sequence). The V segment lost 4 bases and the J segment 3 bases; nucleotides outside the gene matches: 9. In nucleotides, the CDR3 is TGTGCCAGCAGCCGGAATGGGGACAGGGTTCACACTGAAGCTTTCTTT. The encoded protein is CASSRNGDRVHTEAFF.

The CDR3 here is CASSGQLGTEAFF. The CDR3 DNA follows: TGCGCCAGCTCGGGACAACTGGGCACTGAAGCTTTCTTT. The rearrangement links TRBV5-1 to TRBJ1-1; maybe TRBD1 (6 bases). From germline, CDR1 is SGHRS and CDR2 YFSETQ. The CDR3 contains 13 residues. The V end was cut by 7 bases, the J end by 4 bases, with 14 bases between. The variable domain in full, completed from reference TRBV5-1 and TRBJ1-1, reads KAGVTQTPRYLIKTRGQQVTLSCSPISGHRSVSWYQQTPGQGLQFLFEYFSETQRNKGNFPGRFSGRQFSNSRSEMNVSTLELGDSALYLCASSGQLGTEAFFGQGTRLTVV.

The gene calls are TRBV11-2 and TRBJ2-3; 13 nucleotides agree with TRBD2. The CDR3 sequence is 15 residues long. V shed 4 bases, J shed 4 bases, and the junction held 2 bases outside the gene matches. Looked up from germline, CDR1 is SGHAT and CDR2 is FQNNGV. The CDR3 protein is CASSWTSGSPDTQYF. CDR3 sequence (DNA): TGTGCCAGCAGCTGGACTAGCGGGAGTCCAGATACGCAGTATTTT. The full variable domain, rest sourced from reference TRBV11-2 and TRBJ2-3, is EAGVAQSPRYKIIEKRQSVAFWCNPISGHATLYWYQQILGQGPKLLIQFQNNGVVDDSQLPKDRFSAERLKGVDSTLKIQPAKLEDSAVYLCASSWTSGSPDTQYFGPGTRLTVL.